This T cell receptor beta chain was captured by sequencing in a study of identifying expanded T cells in peripheral blood. Study observations and caveats: Differentially abundant clones: 0.95 to 1.5 between replicates, 16.4 at approximately 13 days, 19 to 20 at four.

Profiled with immunoSEQ multiplex PCR; TCRdb holds only in-frame clones, not every one. The table has roughly 81,000 clones, roughly 84% seen once. With regard to this clone: Its antigen is undetermined.

Source material: blood. The sequence was obtained from a person aged 18 to 70 in good health.

Written as DNA, the CDR3 is TGTGCCAGCTCAATTCAGGGGGAAGAGGCTGAAGCTTTCTTT. This codes for CASSIQGEEAEAFF. The chain links TRBV18 to TRBJ1-1, with TRBD1 identical over 7 bases. This CDR3 contains 14 residues. CDR1 is KGHSH, CDR2 LQKENI, per germline. Unmatched junction bases numbered 9, after V lost 5 bases and J lost 6 bases.